These T cell receptor beta chains were read from a single sample in a study of Ad26.COV2.S vaccination and SARS-CoV-2 variants. Sequencing used immunoSEQ multiplex PCR; TCRdb keeps in-frame clones, though not all of them. The repertoire has hundreds of thousands of clones, 80% to 90% of them found once; the top ten carry roughly 1.5%. The sequencing here drew on peripheral blood, taken in a trial of Ad26.COV2.S vaccine versus placebo. These receptors were obtained from a person between 18 and 65 years old who received the Ad26.COV2.S COVID-19 vaccine or a placebo. Both conserved end residues are part of each CDR3. A D gene is named only where the DNA matches it firmly. Only part of the rows carry a size: once, few, many, or a class if the clone is expanded.

abundance: -
j_gene: TRBJ1-2
d_gene: -
v_gene: TRBV7-3
CDR3aa: CASSQGPDGYGYTF
CDR3nt: TGTGCCAGCAGCCAGGGGCCCGACGGCTATGGCTACACCTTC

abundance: -
j_gene: TRBJ2-7
d_gene: -
v_gene: TRBV6-1
CDR3aa: CASSEGGAIAYEQYF
CDR3nt: TGTGCCAGCAGTGAAGGGGGCGCAATTGCCTACGAGCAGTACTTC

abundance: -
j_gene: TRBJ1-4
d_gene: TRBD1
v_gene: TRBV6-5
CDR3aa: CASRPGQREKLFF
CDR3nt: TGTGCCAGCAGACCGGGACAGCGAGAAAAACTGTTTTTT

abundance: -
j_gene: TRBJ1-4
d_gene: -
v_gene: TRBV12-3/TRBV12-4
CDR3aa: CASSSQANEKLFF
CDR3nt: TGTGCCAGCAGCTCCCAGGCTAATGAAAAACTGTTTTTT

abundance: -
j_gene: TRBJ2-7
d_gene: -
v_gene: TRBV2
CDR3aa: CASSEIENSYEQYF
CDR3nt: TGTGCCAGCAGTGAAATTGAGAATTCCTACGAGCAGTACTTC

abundance: -
j_gene: TRBJ2-5
d_gene: -
v_gene: TRBV21-1
CDR3aa: CASSKLEASGRVETQYF
CDR3nt: TGTGCCAGCAGCAAATTAGAGGCTAGCGGGAGGGTGGAGACCCAGTACTTC

abundance: -
j_gene: TRBJ2-4
d_gene: TRBD1
v_gene: TRBV5-1
CDR3aa: CASSLQGTGGKNIQYF
CDR3nt: TGCGCCAGCAGCTTGCAGGGAACAGGGGGTAAAAACATTCAGTACTTC

abundance: once
j_gene: TRBJ2-1
d_gene: TRBD2
v_gene: TRBV5-1
CDR3aa: CASRMGTSGSEQFF
CDR3nt: TGCGCCAGCAGAATGGGGACTAGCGGGAGTGAGCAGTTCTTC

abundance: -
j_gene: TRBJ2-3
d_gene: -
v_gene: TRBV19
CDR3aa: CASSMMLSQGTDTQYF
CDR3nt: TGTGCCAGTAGTATGATGCTGAGCCAGGGGACGGATACGCAGTATTTT

abundance: -
j_gene: TRBJ1-2
d_gene: -
v_gene: TRBV14
CDR3aa: CASSKFELVYGYTF
CDR3nt: TGTGCCAGCAGCAAGTTTGAGCTAGTCTATGGCTACACCTTC

abundance: -
j_gene: TRBJ2-2
d_gene: TRBD2
v_gene: TRBV9
CDR3aa: CASSVGGSGNTGELFF
CDR3nt: TGTGCCAGCAGCGTTGGCGGGAGTGGGAACACCGGGGAGCTGTTTTTT

abundance: few
j_gene: TRBJ1-1
d_gene: -
v_gene: TRBV6-5
CDR3aa: CASSTDRNTEAFF
CDR3nt: TGTGCCAGCAGTACCGACCGGAACACTGAAGCTTTCTTT

abundance: -
j_gene: TRBJ2-3
d_gene: -
v_gene: TRBV14
CDR3aa: CASSVNTGDTQYF
CDR3nt: TGTGCCAGCAGCGTTAATACCGGGGATACGCAGTATTTT

abundance: -
j_gene: TRBJ1-1
d_gene: TRBD1
v_gene: TRBV27
CDR3aa: CASNGGQSMNTEAFF
CDR3nt: TGTGCCAGCAATGGGGGACAGTCCATGAACACTGAAGCTTTCTTT

abundance: -
j_gene: TRBJ2-1
d_gene: TRBD2
v_gene: TRBV6-6
CDR3aa: CASRLGTSGSYNEQFF
CDR3nt: TGTGCCAGCAGGCTAGGGACTAGCGGGAGTTACAATGAGCAGTTCTTC

abundance: -
j_gene: TRBJ1-5
d_gene: TRBD1
v_gene: TRBV2
CDR3aa: CASSSATGGLVDQPQHF
CDR3nt: TGTGCCAGCAGTTCTGCGACAGGGGGTTTGGTGGATCAGCCCCAGCATTTT

abundance: -
j_gene: TRBJ2-5
d_gene: TRBD2
v_gene: TRBV7-8
CDR3aa: CASSVGTSGNEYQETQYF
CDR3nt: TGTGCCAGCAGCGTCGGGACTAGCGGGAACGAGTACCAAGAGACCCAGTACTTC

abundance: -
j_gene: TRBJ2-7
d_gene: -
v_gene: TRBV5-1
CDR3aa: CASSFGGSDGSYEQYF
CDR3nt: TGCGCCAGCAGCTTTGGGGGGAGTGATGGCTCCTACGAGCAGTACTTC

abundance: -
j_gene: TRBJ1-4
d_gene: -
v_gene: TRBV5-1
CDR3aa: CASSVGVSEKLFF
CDR3nt: TGCGCCAGCAGCGTTGGCGTCAGTGAAAAACTGTTTTTT

abundance: -
j_gene: TRBJ1-6
d_gene: TRBD1
v_gene: TRBV12-5
CDR3aa: CASGAPGGMYNSPLHF
CDR3nt: TGTGCTAGTGGAGCCCCAGGGGGGATGTATAATTCACCCCTCCACTTT

abundance: once
j_gene: TRBJ2-2
d_gene: -
v_gene: TRBV5-1
CDR3aa: CASSLLQERRELFF
CDR3nt: TGCGCCAGCAGCTTGCTGCAGGAGAGAAGGGAGCTGTTTTTT

abundance: -
j_gene: TRBJ2-7
d_gene: -
v_gene: TRBV19
CDR3aa: CASSSPVGGRTYEQYF
CDR3nt: TGTGCCAGTAGTAGCCCCGTTGGCGGCCGCACCTACGAGCAGTACTTC

abundance: -
j_gene: TRBJ2-7
d_gene: TRBD1
v_gene: TRBV7-2
CDR3aa: CASSLVQGGYEQYF
CDR3nt: TGTGCCAGCAGCTTAGTACAGGGGGGCTACGAGCAGTACTTC

abundance: once
j_gene: TRBJ2-7
d_gene: -
v_gene: TRBV12-3/TRBV12-4
CDR3aa: CASTLDGSYEQYF
CDR3nt: TGTGCCAGCACCTTGGACGGGTCCTACGAGCAGTACTTC

abundance: -
j_gene: TRBJ2-3
d_gene: -
v_gene: TRBV9
CDR3aa: CASSVADIMGDTQYF
CDR3nt: TGTGCCAGCAGCGTAGCTGATATTATGGGAGATACGCAGTATTTT

abundance: -
j_gene: TRBJ2-5
d_gene: TRBD2
v_gene: TRBV5-1
CDR3aa: CASSKTSGGALETQYF
CDR3nt: TGCGCCAGCAGCAAGACTAGCGGGGGGGCCCTAGAGACCCAGTACTTC

abundance: -
j_gene: TRBJ1-2
d_gene: -
v_gene: TRBV5-1
CDR3aa: CASSLVVGSASKYGYTF
CDR3nt: TGCGCCAGCAGCTTGGTCGTGGGCTCCGCTTCGAAATATGGCTACACCTTC

abundance: -
j_gene: TRBJ1-1
d_gene: -
v_gene: TRBV6-2/TRBV6-3
CDR3aa: CASSRSGATEAFF
CDR3nt: TGTGCCAGCAGTCGCAGTGGGGCGACTGAAGCTTTCTTT

abundance: -
j_gene: TRBJ1-5
d_gene: -
v_gene: TRBV7-8
CDR3aa: CASGPRGGGAAQPQHF
CDR3nt: TGTGCCAGCGGGCCTCGGGGGGGAGGGGCCGCACAGCCCCAGCATTTT

abundance: -
j_gene: TRBJ2-1
d_gene: TRBD2
v_gene: TRBV7-2
CDR3aa: CASSLTPDSGSHEQFF
CDR3nt: TGTGCCAGCAGCTTAACCCCGGATAGCGGGAGTCATGAGCAGTTCTTC

abundance: -
j_gene: TRBJ1-4
d_gene: TRBD1
v_gene: TRBV30
CDR3aa: CAWSGTGVREKLFF
CDR3nt: TGTGCCTGGAGCGGGACAGGGGTACGCGAAAAACTGTTTTTT

abundance: -
j_gene: TRBJ1-5
d_gene: -
v_gene: TRBV3-1/TRBV3-2
CDR3aa: CASSQDGSEATRSGNQPQHF
CDR3nt: TGTGCCAGCAGCCAAGACGGGAGTGAGGCGACCCGGAGCGGCAATCAGCCCCAGCATTTT

abundance: -
j_gene: TRBJ2-3
d_gene: TRBD2
v_gene: TRBV12-3/TRBV12-4
CDR3aa: CASSLSSGDTQYF
CDR3nt: TGTGCCAGCAGTTTGTCTAGCGGCGATACGCAGTATTTT

abundance: once
j_gene: TRBJ2-3
d_gene: TRBD1
v_gene: TRBV4-3
CDR3aa: CASSKTGQGTDTQYF
CDR3nt: TGCGCCAGCAGCAAAACTGGACAGGGAACAGATACGCAGTATTTT

abundance: -
j_gene: TRBJ2-3
d_gene: -
v_gene: TRBV4-1
CDR3aa: CASSQGAGTDTQYF
CDR3nt: TGCGCCAGCAGCCAGGGGGCTGGCACAGATACGCAGTATTTT

abundance: -
j_gene: TRBJ1-3
d_gene: TRBD1
v_gene: TRBV7-2
CDR3aa: CASSPTGAGNTIYF
CDR3nt: TGTGCCAGCAGCCCGACAGGGGCTGGAAACACCATATATTTT

abundance: -
j_gene: TRBJ1-5
d_gene: -
v_gene: TRBV21-1
CDR3aa: CASSKRGNNQPQHF
CDR3nt: TGTGCCAGCAGCAAACGGGGAAACAATCAGCCCCAGCATTTT

abundance: -
j_gene: TRBJ1-6
d_gene: TRBD1
v_gene: TRBV5-5
CDR3aa: CASSLLGQGISPLHF
CDR3nt: TGTGCCAGCAGCTTGTTGGGACAGGGAATTTCACCCCTCCACTTT

abundance: -
j_gene: TRBJ2-1
d_gene: -
v_gene: TRBV14
CDR3aa: CASSERSYNEQFF
CDR3nt: TGTGCCAGCTCAGAGAGGTCCTACAATGAGCAGTTCTTC

abundance: -
j_gene: TRBJ2-2
d_gene: TRBD1
v_gene: TRBV5-1
CDR3aa: CASSLGTGTGVTGELFF
CDR3nt: TGCGCCAGCAGCTTGGGTACCGGGACAGGGGTCACCGGGGAGCTGTTTTTT

abundance: -
j_gene: TRBJ1-1
d_gene: -
v_gene: TRBV30
CDR3aa: CAWSVGQGSEEAFF
CDR3nt: TGTGCCTGGAGTGTAGGCCAGGGCTCGGAAGAAGCTTTCTTT

abundance: -
j_gene: TRBJ2-3
d_gene: -
v_gene: TRBV5-6
CDR3aa: CASSPAGLETQYF
CDR3nt: TGTGCCAGCAGCCCGGCCGGGTTGGAGACGCAGTATTTT

abundance: -
j_gene: TRBJ1-5
d_gene: -
v_gene: TRBV5-8
CDR3aa: CASSLEEGFVSNQPQHF
CDR3nt: TGTGCCAGCAGCTTGGAGGAGGGTTTCGTAAGCAATCAGCCCCAGCATTTT

abundance: few
j_gene: TRBJ2-5
d_gene: -
v_gene: TRBV7-2
CDR3aa: CASKLGRSQETQYF
CDR3nt: TGTGCCAGCAAGTTAGGACGGTCCCAAGAGACCCAGTACTTC

abundance: -
j_gene: TRBJ2-7
d_gene: TRBD2
v_gene: TRBV7-9
CDR3aa: CASSSTSGRARYEQYF
CDR3nt: TGTGCCAGCAGCTCGACTAGCGGGAGGGCCCGGTACGAGCAGTACTTC

abundance: -
j_gene: TRBJ2-2
d_gene: TRBD2
v_gene: TRBV18
CDR3aa: CASSLRSGTTTGELFF
CDR3nt: TGTGCCAGCTCACTCAGATCCGGGACTACCACCGGGGAGCTGTTTTTT

abundance: -
j_gene: TRBJ2-7
d_gene: -
v_gene: TRBV3-1/TRBV3-2
CDR3aa: CASSQDSSSSYEQYF
CDR3nt: TGTGCCAGCAGCCAAGACAGCTCTAGCTCCTACGAGCAGTACTTC

abundance: -
j_gene: TRBJ2-2
d_gene: -
v_gene: TRBV11-2
CDR3aa: CASSLDLSTNTGELFF
CDR3nt: TGTGCCAGCAGCTTAGATTTGAGCACCAACACCGGGGAGCTGTTTTTT

abundance: -
j_gene: TRBJ2-3
d_gene: TRBD2
v_gene: TRBV18
CDR3aa: CASSLAGGPGDTQYF
CDR3nt: TGTGCCAGCTCACTGGCGGGAGGGCCCGGAGATACGCAGTATTTT

abundance: -
j_gene: TRBJ2-7
d_gene: -
v_gene: TRBV6-2/TRBV6-3
CDR3aa: CASSYTLRGREQYF
CDR3nt: TGTGCCAGCAGTTACACCTTACGGGGAAGGGAGCAGTACTTC

abundance: -
j_gene: TRBJ2-7
d_gene: -
v_gene: TRBV18
CDR3aa: CASSREGDTYEQYF
CDR3nt: TGTGCCAGCTCACGTGAAGGGGACACGTACGAGCAGTACTTC

abundance: -
j_gene: TRBJ1-1
d_gene: -
v_gene: TRBV9
CDR3aa: CASSASTEWNTEAFF
CDR3nt: TGTGCCAGCAGCGCCTCGACGGAGTGGAACACTGAAGCTTTCTTT

abundance: -
j_gene: TRBJ1-2
d_gene: -
v_gene: TRBV5-1
CDR3aa: CASRPGEGSYGYTF
CDR3nt: TGCGCCAGCAGGCCGGGGGAGGGAAGCTATGGCTACACCTTC